This T cell receptor (beta chain) was documented in a study of OX40 agonist ivuxolimab in advanced cancers. The germline CDR1 and CDR2 sequences are MNHEY and SVGAGI. Trimming removed 0 bases from V and 7 bases from J, with 13 bases in between. This CDR3 contains 16 residues. Sequencing used immunoSEQ multiplex PCR; TCRdb keeps in-frame clones, though not all of them. The sample consists of more than 80,000 clones, 88% of them appearing once. This receptor was obtained from an adult with an advanced solid tumor such as melanoma, head and neck, liver or kidney cancer. Sequenced material: CD4+ or CD8+ T cells sorted from blood, taken in a trial of the OX40 agonist ivuxolimab. The chain employs TRBV6-5 and TRBJ1-6; D is ambiguous. Here the CDR3 DNA reads TGTGCCAGCAGTTACTCGAGGCTTGCGGACAATTCACCCCTCCACTTT. It translates to CASSYSRLADNSPLHF.